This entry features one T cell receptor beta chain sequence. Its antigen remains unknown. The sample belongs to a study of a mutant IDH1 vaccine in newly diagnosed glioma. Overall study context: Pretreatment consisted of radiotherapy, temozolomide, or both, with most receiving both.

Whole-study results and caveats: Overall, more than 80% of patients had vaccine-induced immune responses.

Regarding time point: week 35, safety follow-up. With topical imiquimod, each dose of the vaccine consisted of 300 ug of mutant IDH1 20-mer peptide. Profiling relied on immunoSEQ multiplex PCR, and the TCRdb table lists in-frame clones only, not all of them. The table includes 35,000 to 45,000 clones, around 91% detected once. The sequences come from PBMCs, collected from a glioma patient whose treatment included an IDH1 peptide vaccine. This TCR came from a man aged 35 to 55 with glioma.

Here the CDR3 DNA reads TGTGCCACCAGCAGAGATGGACAGGGTATCGACAATGAGCAGTTCTTC. It translates to CATSRDGQGIDNEQFF. The chain combines TRBV15 with TRBJ2-1, with 8 bases that match TRBD1. Trimming took 0 bases from V and 5 from J; bases not matched to a gene: 6. This CDR3 comprises 16 residues. Per germline, CDR1 LNHNV and CDR2 YYDKDF (reference sequence).